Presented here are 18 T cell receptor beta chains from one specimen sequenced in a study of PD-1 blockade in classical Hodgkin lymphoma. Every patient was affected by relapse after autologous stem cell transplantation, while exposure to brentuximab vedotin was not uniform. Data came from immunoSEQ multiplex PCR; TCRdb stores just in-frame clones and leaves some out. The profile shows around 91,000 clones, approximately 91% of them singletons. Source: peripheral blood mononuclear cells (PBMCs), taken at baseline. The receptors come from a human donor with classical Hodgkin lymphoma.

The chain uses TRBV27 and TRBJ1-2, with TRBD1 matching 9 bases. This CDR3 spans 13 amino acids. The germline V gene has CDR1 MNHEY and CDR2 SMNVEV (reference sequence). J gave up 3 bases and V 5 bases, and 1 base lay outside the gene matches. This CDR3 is CASSRTGDYGYTF. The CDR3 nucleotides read TGTGCCAGCAGTCGGACAGGGGACTATGGCTACACCTTC.

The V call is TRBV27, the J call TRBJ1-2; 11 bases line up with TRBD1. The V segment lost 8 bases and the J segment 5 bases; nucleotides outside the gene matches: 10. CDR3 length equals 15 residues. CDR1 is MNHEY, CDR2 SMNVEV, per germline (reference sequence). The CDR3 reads CASRYTGTGGYGYTF. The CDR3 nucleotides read TGTGCCAGCCGATATACCGGGACAGGGGGGTATGGCTACACCTTC.

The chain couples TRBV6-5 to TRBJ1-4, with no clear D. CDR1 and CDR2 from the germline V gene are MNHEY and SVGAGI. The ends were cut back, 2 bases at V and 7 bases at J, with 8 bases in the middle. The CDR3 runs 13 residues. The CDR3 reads CASSYGRIEKLFF. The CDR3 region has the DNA TGTGCCAGCAGTTACGGCAGGATTGAAAAACTGTTTTTT.

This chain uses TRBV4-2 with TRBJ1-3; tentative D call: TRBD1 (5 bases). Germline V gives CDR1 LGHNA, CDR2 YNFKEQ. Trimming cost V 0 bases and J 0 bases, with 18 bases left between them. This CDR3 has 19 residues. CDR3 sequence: CASSQDRVVRGSSGNTIYF. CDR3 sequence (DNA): TGTGCCAGCAGCCAAGATCGAGTAGTACGGGGGAGCTCTGGAAACACCATATATTTT.

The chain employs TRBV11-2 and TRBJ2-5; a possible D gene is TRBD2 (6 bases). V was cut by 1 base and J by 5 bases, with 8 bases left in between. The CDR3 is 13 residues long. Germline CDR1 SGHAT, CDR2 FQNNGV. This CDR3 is CASSLAGVETQYF. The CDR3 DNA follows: TGTGCCAGCAGCTTAGCGGGAGTGGAGACCCAGTACTTC.

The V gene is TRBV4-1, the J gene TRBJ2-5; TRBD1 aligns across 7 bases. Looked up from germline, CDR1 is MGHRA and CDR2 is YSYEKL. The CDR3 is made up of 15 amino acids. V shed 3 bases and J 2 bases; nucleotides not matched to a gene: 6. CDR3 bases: TGCGCCAGCAGCCACGCCGGGACAGAGCAAGAGACCCAGTACTTC. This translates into CASSHAGTEQETQYF.

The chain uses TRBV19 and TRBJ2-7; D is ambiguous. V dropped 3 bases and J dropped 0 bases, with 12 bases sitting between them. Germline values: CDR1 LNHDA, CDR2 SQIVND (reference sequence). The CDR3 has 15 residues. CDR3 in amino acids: CASSINSLSSYEQYF. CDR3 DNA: TGTGCCAGTAGTATCAACAGCCTTAGCTCCTACGAGCAGTACTTC.

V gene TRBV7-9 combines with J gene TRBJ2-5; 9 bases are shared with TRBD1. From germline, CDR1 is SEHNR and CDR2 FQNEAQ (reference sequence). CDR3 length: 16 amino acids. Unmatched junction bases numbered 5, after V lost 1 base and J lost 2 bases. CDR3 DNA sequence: TGTGCCAGCAGCTTAGGTGACAGGGGGAAACAAGAGACCCAGTACTTC. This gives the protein CASSLGDRGKQETQYF.

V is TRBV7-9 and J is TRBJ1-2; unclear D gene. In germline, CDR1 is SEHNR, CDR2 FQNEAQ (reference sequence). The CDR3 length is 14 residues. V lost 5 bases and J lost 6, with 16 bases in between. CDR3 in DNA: TGTGCCAGCAGCCTAAGGAGGAGGTCTCATGGCTACACCTTC. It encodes CASSLRRRSHGYTF.

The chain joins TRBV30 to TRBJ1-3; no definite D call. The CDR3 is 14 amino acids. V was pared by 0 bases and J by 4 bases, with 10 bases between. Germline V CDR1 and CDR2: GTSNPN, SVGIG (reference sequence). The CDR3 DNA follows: TGTGCCTGGAGTGTGATCGGTCTAGGAAACACCATATATTTT. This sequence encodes CAWSVIGLGNTIYF.

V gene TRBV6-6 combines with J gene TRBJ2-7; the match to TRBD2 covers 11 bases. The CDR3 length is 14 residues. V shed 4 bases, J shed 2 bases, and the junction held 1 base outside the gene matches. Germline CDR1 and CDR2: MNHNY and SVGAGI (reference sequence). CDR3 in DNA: TGTGCCAGCAGTTCTAGCGGGAGGACCTACGAGCAGTACTTC. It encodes CASSSSGRTYEQYF.

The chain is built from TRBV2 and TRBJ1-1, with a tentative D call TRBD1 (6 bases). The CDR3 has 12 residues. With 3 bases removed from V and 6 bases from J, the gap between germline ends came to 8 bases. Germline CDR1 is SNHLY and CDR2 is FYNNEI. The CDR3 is CASSEGGPEAFF. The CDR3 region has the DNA TGTGCCAGCAGTGAGGGGGGGCCTGAAGCTTTCTTT.

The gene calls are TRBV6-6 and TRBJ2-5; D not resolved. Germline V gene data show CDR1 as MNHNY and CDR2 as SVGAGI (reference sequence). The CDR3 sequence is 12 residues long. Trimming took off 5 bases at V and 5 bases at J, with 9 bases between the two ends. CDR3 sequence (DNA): TGTGCCAGCAGTCCCAACTTCGAGACCCAGTACTTC. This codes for CASSPNFETQYF.

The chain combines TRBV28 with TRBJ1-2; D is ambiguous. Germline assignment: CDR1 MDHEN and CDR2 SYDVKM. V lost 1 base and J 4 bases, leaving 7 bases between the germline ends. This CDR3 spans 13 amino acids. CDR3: CASSLLGVYGYTF. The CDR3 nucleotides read TGTGCCAGCAGTTTATTGGGCGTCTATGGCTACACCTTC.

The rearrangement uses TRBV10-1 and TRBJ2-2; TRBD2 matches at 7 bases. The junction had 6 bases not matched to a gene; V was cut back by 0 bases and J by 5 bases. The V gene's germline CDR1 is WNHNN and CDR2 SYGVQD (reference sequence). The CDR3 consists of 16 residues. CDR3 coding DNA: TGCGCCAGCAGTGAGTCTCATCGGGAGGTAACCGGGGAGCTGTTTTTT. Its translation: CASSESHREVTGELFF.

As DNA, the CDR3 is TGTGCCAGCAGACTAGGGTTTCAGCAGCCCCAGCATTTT. Amino acids: CASRLGFQQPQHF. This rearrangement joins TRBV28 to TRBJ1-5; no definite D call. From germline, CDR1 is MDHEN and CDR2 SYDVKM. Trimming stripped 6 bases from V and 7 bases from J, with 13 bases between. This CDR3 region has 13 residues.

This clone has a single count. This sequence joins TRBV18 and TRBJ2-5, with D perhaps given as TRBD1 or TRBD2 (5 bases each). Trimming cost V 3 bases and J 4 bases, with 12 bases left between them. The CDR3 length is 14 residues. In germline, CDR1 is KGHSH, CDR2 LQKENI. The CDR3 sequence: CASSPNVGRETQYF. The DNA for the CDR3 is TGTGCCAGCTCACCGAACGTGGGACGAGAGACCCAGTACTTC.

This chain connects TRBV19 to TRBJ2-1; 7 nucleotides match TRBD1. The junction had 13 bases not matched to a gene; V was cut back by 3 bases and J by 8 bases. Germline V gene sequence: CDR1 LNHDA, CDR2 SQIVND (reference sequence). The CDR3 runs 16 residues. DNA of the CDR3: TGTGCCAGTAGTATGAATGCCAGGGGGTCTGCCGATGAGCAGTTCTTC. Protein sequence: CASSMNARGSADEQFF. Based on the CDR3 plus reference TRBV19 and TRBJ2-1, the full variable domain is DGGITQSPKYLFRKEGQNVTLSCEQNLNHDAMYWYRQDPGQGLRLIYYSQIVNDFQKGDIAEGYSVSREKKESFPLTVTSAQKNPTAFYLCASSMNARGSADEQFFGPGTRLTVL.